This T cell receptor (beta chain) was found in a study of early T cells in non-severe SARS-CoV-2 infection. Unique molecular identifiers were affixed to single, distinct cDNA molecules. MiXCR was run by TCRdb on the 5' RACE reads, yielding one entry per CDR3 protein. There are some 81,000 distinct CDR3 sequences in the sample; 7.5% to 10% occur only once, and 4.5% to 5% lies in the top ten. The CDR3 runs to 12 residues. V lost 5 bases, J lost 6 bases, and 8 bases lay in between. Germline CDR1 and CDR2: SGHAT and FQNNGV. The chain carries TRBV11-2 and TRBJ2-1; no reliable D call. Sequences were obtained from whole blood. The TCR comes from an adult who was a healthcare worker with PCR-confirmed SARS-CoV-2 infection or an uninfected control (not recorded which). This CDR3 is CASSRTANEQFF. CDR3 DNA sequence: TGTGCCAGCAGCCGGACGGCCAATGAGCAGTTCTTC.